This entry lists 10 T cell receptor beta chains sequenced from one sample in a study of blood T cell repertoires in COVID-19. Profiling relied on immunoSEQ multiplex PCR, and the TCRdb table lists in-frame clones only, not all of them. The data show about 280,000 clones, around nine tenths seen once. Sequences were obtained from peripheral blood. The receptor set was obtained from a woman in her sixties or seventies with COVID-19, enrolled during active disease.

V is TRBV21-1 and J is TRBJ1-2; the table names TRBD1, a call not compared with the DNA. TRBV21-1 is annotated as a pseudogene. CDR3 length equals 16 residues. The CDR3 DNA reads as TGTGCCAGCAGCAACCCGAGACAGGACCCTAACTATGGCTACACCTTC. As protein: CASSNPRQDPNYGYTF.

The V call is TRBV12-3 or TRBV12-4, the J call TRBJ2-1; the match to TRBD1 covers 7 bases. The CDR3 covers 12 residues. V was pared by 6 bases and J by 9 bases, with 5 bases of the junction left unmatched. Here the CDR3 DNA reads TGTGCCAGCAGGAACGGACAGGCTGAGCAGTTCTTC. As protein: CASRNGQAEQFF.

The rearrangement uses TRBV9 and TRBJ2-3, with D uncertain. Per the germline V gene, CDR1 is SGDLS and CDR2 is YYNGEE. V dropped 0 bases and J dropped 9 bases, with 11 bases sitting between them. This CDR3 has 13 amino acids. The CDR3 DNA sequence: TGTGCCAGCAGCGTAGACCAGCTAGGAACGCAGTATTTT. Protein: CASSVDQLGTQYF.

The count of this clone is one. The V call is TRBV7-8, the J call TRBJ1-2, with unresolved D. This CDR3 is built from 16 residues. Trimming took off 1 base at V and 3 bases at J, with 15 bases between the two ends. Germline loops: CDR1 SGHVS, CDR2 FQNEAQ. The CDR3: CASSLGSLSEDYGYTF. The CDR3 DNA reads TGTGCCAGCAGCTTAGGCTCCTTGTCAGAAGACTATGGCTACACCTTC.

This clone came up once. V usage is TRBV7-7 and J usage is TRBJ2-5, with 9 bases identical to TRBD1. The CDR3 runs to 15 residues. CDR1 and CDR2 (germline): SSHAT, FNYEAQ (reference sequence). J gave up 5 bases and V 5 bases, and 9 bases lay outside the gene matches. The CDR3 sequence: CASSPGDREVETQYF. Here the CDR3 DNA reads TGTGCCAGCAGCCCAGGGGACAGGGAGGTCGAGACCCAGTACTTC.

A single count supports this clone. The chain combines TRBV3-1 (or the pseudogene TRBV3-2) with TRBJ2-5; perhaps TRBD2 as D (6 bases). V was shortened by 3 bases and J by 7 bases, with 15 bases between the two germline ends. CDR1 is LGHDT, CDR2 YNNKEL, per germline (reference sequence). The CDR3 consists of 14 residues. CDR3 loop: CASSHGIPEGTQYF. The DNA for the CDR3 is TGTGCCAGCAGCCATGGGATTCCGGAGGGGACCCAGTACTTC.

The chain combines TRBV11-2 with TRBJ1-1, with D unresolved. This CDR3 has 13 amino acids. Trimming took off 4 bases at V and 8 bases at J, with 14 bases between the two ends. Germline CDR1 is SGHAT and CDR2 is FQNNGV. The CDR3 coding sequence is TGTGCCAGCAGCTCGAGGAACGGACTCGAAGCTTTCTTT. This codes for CASSSRNGLEAFF.

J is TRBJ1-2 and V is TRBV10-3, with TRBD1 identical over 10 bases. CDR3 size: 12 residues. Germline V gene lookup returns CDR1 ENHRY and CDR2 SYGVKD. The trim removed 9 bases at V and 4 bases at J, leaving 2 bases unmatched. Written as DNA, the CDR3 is TGTGCCATGGGACAGGGGAGCTATGGCTACACCTTC. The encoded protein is CAMGQGSYGYTF.

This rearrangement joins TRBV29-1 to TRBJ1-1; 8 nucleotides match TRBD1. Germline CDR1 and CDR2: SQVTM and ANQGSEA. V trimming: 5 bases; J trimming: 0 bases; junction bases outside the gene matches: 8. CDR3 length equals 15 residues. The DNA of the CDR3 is TGCAGCGTTCAGGGGGCGCGGGTTTTGAACACTGAAGCTTTCTTT. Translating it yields CSVQGARVLNTEAFF.

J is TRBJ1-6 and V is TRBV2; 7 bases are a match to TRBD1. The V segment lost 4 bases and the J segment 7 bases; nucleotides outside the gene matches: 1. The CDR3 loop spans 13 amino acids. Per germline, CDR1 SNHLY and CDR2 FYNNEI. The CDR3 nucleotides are TGTGCCAGCAGTGTACAGGGGAATTCACCCCTCCACTTT. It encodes CASSVQGNSPLHF.